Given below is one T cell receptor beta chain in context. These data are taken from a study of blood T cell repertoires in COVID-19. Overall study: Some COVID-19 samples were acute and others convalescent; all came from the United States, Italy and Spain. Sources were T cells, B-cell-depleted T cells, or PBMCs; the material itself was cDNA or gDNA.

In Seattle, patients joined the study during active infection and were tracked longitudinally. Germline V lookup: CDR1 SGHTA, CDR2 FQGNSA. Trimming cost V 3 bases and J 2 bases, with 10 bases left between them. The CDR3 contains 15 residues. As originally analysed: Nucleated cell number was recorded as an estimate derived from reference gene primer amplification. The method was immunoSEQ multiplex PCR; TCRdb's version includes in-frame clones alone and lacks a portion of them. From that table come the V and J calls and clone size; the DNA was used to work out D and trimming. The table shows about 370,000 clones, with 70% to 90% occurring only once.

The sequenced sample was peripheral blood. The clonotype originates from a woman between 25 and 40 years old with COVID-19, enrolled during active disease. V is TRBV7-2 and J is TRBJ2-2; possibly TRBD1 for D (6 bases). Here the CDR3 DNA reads TGTGCCAGCAGCTTCCTACAGGGCAACACCGGGGAGCTGTTTTTT. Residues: CASSFLQGNTGELFF.